This TCR beta chain was captured by sequencing in a study of CD8+ T cells in alopecia areata. In the study overall: Administration of oral tofacitinib to treated patients was at 5 to 10 mg twice daily. For 6 to 18 months, tofacitinib was taken, and 6 months off drug followed.

Sequencing relied on a cDNA template that was reverse transcribed from extracted RNA. Here immunoSEQ multiplex PCR was the method, and the copy in TCRdb shows in-frame clones only, minus some. The data contain more than 200,000 clones, roughly 40% of them singletons. The length of the CDR3 is 14 residues. Trimming took 0 bases from V and 3 from J, leaving 9 bases between them. As to treatment: oral pan-JAK inhibitor, 5-10 mg twice daily. Sequences were derived from CD4+ T cells sorted from blood, sampled between weeks 36 and 40, from a patient treated with tofacitinib. This chain connects TRBV23-1 to TRBJ2-7, with D tentatively TRBD2 (5 bases). TRBV23-1 is an ORF for which the function is uncertain. The origin of this receptor is a human donor with alopecia areata. CDR3 in amino acids: CASSQSPDYYEQYF. Written as DNA, the CDR3 is TGCGCCAGCAGTCAATCGCCAGACTACTACGAGCAGTACTTC.